This T cell receptor (beta chain) was retrieved from a study of blood T cell repertoires in COVID-19. For the study at large: Samples came from the United States, Italy and Spain, spanning acute and convalescent COVID-19. The cDNA or gDNA used as material had been derived from T cells, B-cell-depleted T cells, or PBMCs.

In the original processing: Reference gene primer amplification in the assay estimated nucleated cell counts. The data were produced by immunoSEQ multiplex PCR, yet TCRdb's version contains in-frame clones alone and is incomplete. That table gives V, J and clone size, and the DNA gave D and trimming. This sample has 200,000 to 250,000 clones, with about nine tenths found just once. This CDR3 comprises 16 residues. V gave up 3 bases and J gave up 2 bases, with 16 bases separating them. The germline V gene encodes CDR1 SGDLS and CDR2 YYNGEE. This chain connects TRBV9 to TRBJ2-3; TRBD2 is a possible D gene (6 bases). The sample consisted of peripheral blood. The TCR comes from an older woman with acute or convalescent COVID-19. CDR3: CASSEARDSYTDTQYF. DNA for the CDR3: TGTGCCAGCAGCGAAGCCCGGGACTCCTACACAGATACGCAGTATTTT.